This T cell receptor (beta chain) was captured by sequencing in a study of regulatory T cells in long-lasting Graves disease. The study's findings and limits: Persistent patients had a count of shared public clonotypes (approximately 2,800) that exceeded that of new patients (roughly 1,000). Tissue studied was limited to peripheral blood, excluding thyroid tissue. Persistent cases favored TRBV28, TRBJ1-2 and TRBJ2-5.

This sample's time point: persistent/refractory GD, antithyroid drugs over 5 years with positive TRAb. With RNA extracted from PBMCs as input, the TCR library was made. Graves' disease diagnosis relied on American Thyroid Association guidelines. CDR3 length equals 14 residues. Trimming removed 1 base at V and 5 bases at J, with 9 bases between. CDR1 and CDR2 (germline): SEHNR, FQNEAQ (reference sequence). For TCR beta, libraries came from iRepertoire HTBI primers and Arm-PCR of CDR3 regions. TCRdb analysed the multiplex PCR reads with MiXCR anew, one entry per CDR3 protein. Of under 450,000 distinct CDR3 sequences in the sample, less than 25% were seen once. A word on this clonotype: Antigen unknown.

The source was peripheral blood mononuclear cells (PBMCs), collected when the disease was refractory, from a patient treated with antithyroid drugs. This TCR came from a female donor with Graves disease. The J gene is TRBJ2-1, the V gene TRBV7-9; D not resolved. The CDR3 sequence: CASSLVAQNNEQFF. CDR3 coding DNA: TGTGCCAGCAGCTTAGTTGCACAGAACAATGAGCAGTTCTTC.